This T cell receptor beta chain was observed in a study of T-cell memory formation after mild COVID-19. Points from the study as a whole: There was a balanced CD4/CD8 profile in clones contracting day 15 to 85, and later expanders leaned CD4+.

Germline-derived CDR1 and CDR2 are SGHRS and YFSETQ. The CDR3 length is 14 residues. V was cut by 4 bases and J by 2 bases, with 11 bases left in between. 5'RACE with constant-segment primers built TCRalpha and TCRbeta cDNA libraries with UMIs. TCRdb reprocessed the 5' RACE reads via MiXCR and lists one record per CDR3 protein. Here the sample spans 150,000 to 200,000 distinct CDR3 sequences, approximately 10% being singletons. This clonotype was picked up many times. Its specificity is unknown. This TCR derives from a man younger than 35 who had mild COVID-19 (a few samples of this study predate the infection). Cell type and time point are not known. The V gene is TRBV5-1, the J gene TRBJ2-3; D possibly corresponds to TRBD2 (6 bases). The sample consisted of PBMCs or a T cell subset sorted from them (not recorded which). The CDR3 bases are TGCGCCAGCAGCCCCCGGGGGTCCACAGATACGCAGTATTTT. This gives the protein CASSPRGSTDTQYF.